The clone carrying this TCR beta chain was seen a single time. The antigen is unknown. Isolated RNA was reverse transcribed into cDNA used as the sequencing template. Method: immunoSEQ multiplex PCR; TCRdb's copy keeps in-frame clones and lacks some. Found here are 6,000 to 8,500 clones, just over 70% of them singletons; the top ten hold approximately 2.7%. This CDR3 region has 14 residues. Germline V CDR1 and CDR2: MNHNS, SASEGT. Trimming at V came to 6 bases and at J to 3 bases, leaving 5 bases not matched to a gene. The sample is drawn from a study of CD8+ T cells in alopecia areata. General study points: Clonality exceeded that of normal scalp in lesional scalp, most notably in alopecia totalis/universalis.

In the case of about five patients, the CD4+ cells were sorted into CD25+CD127- cells. The sample consisted of CD4+ Tregs sorted from blood. The clonotype was recovered from a human donor with alopecia areata. The V gene is TRBV6-1, the J gene TRBJ2-7; 10 nucleotides line up with TRBD1. The CDR3 loop is CASRAGTGVYEQYF. The CDR3 nucleotides read TGTGCCAGCAGGGCCGGGACAGGGGTCTACGAGCAGTACTTC.